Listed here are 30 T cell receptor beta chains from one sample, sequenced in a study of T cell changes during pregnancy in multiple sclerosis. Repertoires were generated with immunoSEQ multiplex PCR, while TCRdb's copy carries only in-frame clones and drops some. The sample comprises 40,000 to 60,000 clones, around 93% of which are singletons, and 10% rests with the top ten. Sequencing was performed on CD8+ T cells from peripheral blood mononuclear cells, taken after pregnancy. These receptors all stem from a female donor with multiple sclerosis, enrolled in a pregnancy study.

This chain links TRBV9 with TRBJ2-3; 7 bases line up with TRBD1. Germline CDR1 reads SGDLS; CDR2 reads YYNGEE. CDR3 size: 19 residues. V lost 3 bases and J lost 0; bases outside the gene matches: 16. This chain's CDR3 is CASSGTPDDRDQSTDTQYF. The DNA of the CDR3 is TGTGCCAGCAGCGGAACCCCCGACGACAGGGATCAGAGCACAGATACGCAGTATTTT.

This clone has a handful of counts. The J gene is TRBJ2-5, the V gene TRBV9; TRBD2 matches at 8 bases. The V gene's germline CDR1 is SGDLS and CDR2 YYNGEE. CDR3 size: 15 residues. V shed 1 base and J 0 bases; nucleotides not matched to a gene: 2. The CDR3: CASSVSAGDQETQYF. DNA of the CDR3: TGTGCCAGCAGCGTATCAGCGGGGGACCAAGAGACCCAGTACTTC.

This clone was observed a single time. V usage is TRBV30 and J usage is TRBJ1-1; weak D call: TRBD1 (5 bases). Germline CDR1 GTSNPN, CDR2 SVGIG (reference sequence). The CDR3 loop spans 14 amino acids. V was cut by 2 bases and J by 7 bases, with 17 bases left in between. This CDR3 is CAWSPTSGRDEAFF. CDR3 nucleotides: TGTGCCTGGAGTCCCACATCAGGGAGGGATGAAGCTTTCTTT.

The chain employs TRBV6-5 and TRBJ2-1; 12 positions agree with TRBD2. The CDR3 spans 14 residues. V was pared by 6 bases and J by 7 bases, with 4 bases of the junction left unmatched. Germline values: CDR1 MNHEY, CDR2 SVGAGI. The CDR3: CASSLTSGGNEQFF. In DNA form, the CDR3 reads TGTGCCAGCAGCCTGACTAGCGGGGGTAATGAGCAGTTCTTC.

CDR3 region: CASGRKPGQETQYF. CDR3 nucleotide sequence: TGTGCCAGCGGCCGTAAGCCGGGGCAAGAGACCCAGTACTTC. The chain is built from TRBV7-9 and TRBJ2-5, with D perhaps TRBD2 (5 bases). Per germline, CDR1 SEHNR and CDR2 FQNEAQ (reference sequence). V dropped 8 bases and J dropped 2 bases, with 15 bases sitting between them. The CDR3 runs 14 residues.

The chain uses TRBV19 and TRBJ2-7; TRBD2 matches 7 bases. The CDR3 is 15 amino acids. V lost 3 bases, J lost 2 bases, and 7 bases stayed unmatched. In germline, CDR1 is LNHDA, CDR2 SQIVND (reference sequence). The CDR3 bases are TGTGCCAGTAGTATCGGAATAGCGGGCACCTACGAGCAGTACTTC. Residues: CASSIGIAGTYEQYF.

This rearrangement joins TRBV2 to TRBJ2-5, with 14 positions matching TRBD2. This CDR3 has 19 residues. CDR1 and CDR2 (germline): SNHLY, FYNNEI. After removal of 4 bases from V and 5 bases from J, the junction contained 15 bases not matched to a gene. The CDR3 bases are TGTGCCAGCAGTGGAACGACTAGCGGGGGGGGAGGTTTAGGGGAGACCCAGTACTTC. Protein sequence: CASSGTTSGGGGLGETQYF.

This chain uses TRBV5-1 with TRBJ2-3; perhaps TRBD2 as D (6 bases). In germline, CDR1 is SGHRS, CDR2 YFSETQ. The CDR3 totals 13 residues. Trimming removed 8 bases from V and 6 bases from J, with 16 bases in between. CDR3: CASLAPVGDTQYF. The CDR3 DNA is TGCGCCAGTCTAGCGCCAGTGGGGGATACGCAGTATTTT.

In DNA, the CDR3 is TGCGCCAGCAGTCAATCAGTCCGGGGCACCGGGGAGCTGTTTTTT. Residues: CASSQSVRGTGELFF. The chain employs TRBV23-1 and TRBJ2-2; D is perhaps TRBD2 (5 bases). TRBV23-1 is filed as an ORF, its function uncertain. V gave up 0 bases and J gave up 4 bases, with 9 bases separating them. The CDR3 totals 15 residues.

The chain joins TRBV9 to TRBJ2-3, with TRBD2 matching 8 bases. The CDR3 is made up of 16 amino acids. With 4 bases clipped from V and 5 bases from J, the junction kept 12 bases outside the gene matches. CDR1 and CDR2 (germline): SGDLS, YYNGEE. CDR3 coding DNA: TGTGCCAGCAGCCACATGGGCGGGGGGCCTTTAGATACGCAGTATTTT. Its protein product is CASSHMGGGPLDTQYF.

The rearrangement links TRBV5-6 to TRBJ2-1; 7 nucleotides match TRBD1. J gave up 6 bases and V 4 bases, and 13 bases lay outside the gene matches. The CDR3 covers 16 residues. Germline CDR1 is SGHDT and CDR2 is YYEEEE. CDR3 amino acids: CASSGQTGRDLNEQFF. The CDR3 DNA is TGTGCCAGCAGCGGGCAGACAGGGCGAGACCTCAATGAGCAGTTCTTC.

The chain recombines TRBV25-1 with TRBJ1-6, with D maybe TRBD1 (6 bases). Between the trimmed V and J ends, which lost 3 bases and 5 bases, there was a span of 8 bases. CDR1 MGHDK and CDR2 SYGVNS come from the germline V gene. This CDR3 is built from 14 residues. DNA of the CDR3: TGTGCCAGCAGTGACAGGGGCGATAATTCACCCCTCCACTTT. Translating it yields CASSDRGDNSPLHF.

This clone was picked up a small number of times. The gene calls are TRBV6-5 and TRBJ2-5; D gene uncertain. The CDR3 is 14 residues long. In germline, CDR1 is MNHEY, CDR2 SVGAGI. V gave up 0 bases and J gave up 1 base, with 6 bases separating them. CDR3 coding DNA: TGTGCCAGCAGTTACTCGGTCAGCCAAGAGACCCAGTACTTC. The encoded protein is CASSYSVSQETQYF.

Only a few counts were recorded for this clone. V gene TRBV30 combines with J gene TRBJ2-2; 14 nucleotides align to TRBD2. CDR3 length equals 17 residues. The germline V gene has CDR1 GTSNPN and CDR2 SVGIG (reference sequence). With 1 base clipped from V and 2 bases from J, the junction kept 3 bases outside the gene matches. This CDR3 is CAWSGLAGGTNTGELFF. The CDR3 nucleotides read TGTGCCTGGAGTGGACTAGCGGGGGGGACTAACACCGGGGAGCTGTTTTTT. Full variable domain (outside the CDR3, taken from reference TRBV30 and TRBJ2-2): SQTIHQWPATLVQPVGSPLSLECTVEGTSNPNLYWYRQAAGRGLQLLFYSVGIGQISSEVPQNLSASRPQDRQFILSSKKLLLSDSGFYLCAWSGLAGGTNTGELFFGEGSRLTVL.

The CDR3: CASSLGGLAGGLSTDTQYF. The CDR3 DNA reads TGTGCCAGCAGCTTAGGGGGCCTAGCGGGGGGCCTAAGCACAGATACGCAGTATTTT. V gene TRBV11-2 combines with J gene TRBJ2-3; 11 bases align to TRBD2. CDR3 size: 19 residues. Germline V gene lookup returns CDR1 SGHAT and CDR2 FQNNGV. V shed 1 base, J shed 0 bases, and the junction held 9 bases outside the gene matches.

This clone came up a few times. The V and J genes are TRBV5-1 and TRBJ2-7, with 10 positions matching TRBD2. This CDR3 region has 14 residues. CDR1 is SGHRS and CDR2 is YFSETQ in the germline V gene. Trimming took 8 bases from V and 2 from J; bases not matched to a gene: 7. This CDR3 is CASCLAGVPYEQYF. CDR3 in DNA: TGCGCCAGTTGTCTAGCGGGGGTTCCCTACGAGCAGTACTTC.

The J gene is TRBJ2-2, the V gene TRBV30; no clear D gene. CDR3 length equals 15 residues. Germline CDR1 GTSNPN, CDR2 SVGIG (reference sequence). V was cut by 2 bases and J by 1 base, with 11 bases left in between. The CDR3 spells CAWSRNKRNTGELFF. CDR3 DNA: TGTGCCTGGAGTCGTAATAAGCGGAACACCGGGGAGCTGTTTTTT.

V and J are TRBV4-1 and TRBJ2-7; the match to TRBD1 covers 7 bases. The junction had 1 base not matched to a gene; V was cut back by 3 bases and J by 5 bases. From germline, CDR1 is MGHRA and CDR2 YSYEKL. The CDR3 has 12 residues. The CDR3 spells CASSHGTDEQYF. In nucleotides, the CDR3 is TGCGCCAGCAGCCACGGGACAGACGAGCAGTACTTC.

CDR3 sequence (DNA): TGTGCCAGCAGTCTGGGGACAGTCTCCTACGAGCAGTACTTC. It translates to CASSLGTVSYEQYF. V and J are TRBV27 and TRBJ2-7; 7 positions agree with TRBD1. This CDR3 has 14 amino acids. J gave up 0 bases and V 5 bases, and 4 bases lay outside the gene matches. Germline V gives CDR1 MNHEY, CDR2 SMNVEV (reference sequence).

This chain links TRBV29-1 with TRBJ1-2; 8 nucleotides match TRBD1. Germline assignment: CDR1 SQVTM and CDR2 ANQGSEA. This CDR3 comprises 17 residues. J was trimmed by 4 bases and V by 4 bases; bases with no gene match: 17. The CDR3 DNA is TGCAGCGTTGGAAGCTCGGGGGACAGGTGGGGACTCTATGGCTACACCTTC. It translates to CSVGSSGDRWGLYGYTF.

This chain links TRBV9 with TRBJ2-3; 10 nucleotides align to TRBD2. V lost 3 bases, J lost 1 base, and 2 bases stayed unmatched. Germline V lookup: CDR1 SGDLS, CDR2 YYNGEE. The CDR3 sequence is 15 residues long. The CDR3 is CASSGGTSGTDTQYF. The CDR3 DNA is TGTGCCAGCAGCGGGGGGACTAGCGGCACAGATACGCAGTATTTT.

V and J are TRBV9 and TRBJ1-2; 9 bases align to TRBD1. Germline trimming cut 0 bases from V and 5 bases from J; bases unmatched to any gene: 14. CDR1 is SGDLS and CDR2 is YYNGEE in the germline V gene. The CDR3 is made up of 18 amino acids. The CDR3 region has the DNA TGTGCCAGCAGCGTAGAGATAGGGACCGGGACAGGGAGATATGGCTACACCTTC. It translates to CASSVEIGTGTGRYGYTF.

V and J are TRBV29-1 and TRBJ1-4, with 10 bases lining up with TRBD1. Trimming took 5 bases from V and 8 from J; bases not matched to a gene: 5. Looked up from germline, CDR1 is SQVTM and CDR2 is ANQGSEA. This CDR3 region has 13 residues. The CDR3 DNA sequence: TGCAGCGTTCTGACAGGGGGCTTGGAAAAACTGTTTTTT. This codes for CSVLTGGLEKLFF. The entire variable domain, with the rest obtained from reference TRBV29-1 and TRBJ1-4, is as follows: SAVISQKPSRDICQRGTSLTIQCQVDSQVTMMFWYRQQPGQSLTLIATANQGSEATYESGFVIDKFPISRPNLTFSTLTVSNMSPEDSSIYLCSVLTGGLEKLFFGSGTQLSVL.

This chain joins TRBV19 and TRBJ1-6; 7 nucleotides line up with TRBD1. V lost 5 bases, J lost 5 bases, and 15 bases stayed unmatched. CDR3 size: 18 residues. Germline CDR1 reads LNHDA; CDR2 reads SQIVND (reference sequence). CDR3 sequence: CASSFGDSLSLHNSPLHF. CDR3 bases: TGTGCCAGTAGTTTTGGGGACAGCCTAAGTCTCCATAATTCACCCCTCCACTTT.

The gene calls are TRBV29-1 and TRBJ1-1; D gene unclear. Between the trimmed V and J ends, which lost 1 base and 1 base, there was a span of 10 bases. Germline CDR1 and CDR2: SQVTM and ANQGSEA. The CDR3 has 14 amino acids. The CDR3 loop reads CSVEGTVRNTEAFF. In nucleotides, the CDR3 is TGCAGCGTTGAAGGAACAGTGAGGAACACTGAAGCTTTCTTT.

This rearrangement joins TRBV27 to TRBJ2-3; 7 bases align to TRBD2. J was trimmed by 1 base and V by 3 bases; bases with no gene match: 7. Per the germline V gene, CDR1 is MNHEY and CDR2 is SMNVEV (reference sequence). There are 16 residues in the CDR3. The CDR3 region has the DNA TGTGCCAGCAGTTTCCGGGGAGGGATCGGCACAGATACGCAGTATTTT. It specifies CASSFRGGIGTDTQYF.

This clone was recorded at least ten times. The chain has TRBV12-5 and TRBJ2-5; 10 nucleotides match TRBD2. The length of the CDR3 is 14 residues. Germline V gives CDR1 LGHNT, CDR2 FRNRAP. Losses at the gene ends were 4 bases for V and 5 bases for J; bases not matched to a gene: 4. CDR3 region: CASGYLAGVETQYF. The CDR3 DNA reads TGTGCTAGTGGTTACCTAGCGGGGGTGGAGACCCAGTACTTC.

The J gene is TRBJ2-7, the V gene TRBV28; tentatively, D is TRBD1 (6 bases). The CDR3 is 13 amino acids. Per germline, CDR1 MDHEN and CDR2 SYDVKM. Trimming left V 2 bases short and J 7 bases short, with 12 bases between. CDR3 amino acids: CASSLQGPTEQYF. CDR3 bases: TGTGCCAGCAGTTTACAGGGGCCAACTGAGCAGTACTTC.

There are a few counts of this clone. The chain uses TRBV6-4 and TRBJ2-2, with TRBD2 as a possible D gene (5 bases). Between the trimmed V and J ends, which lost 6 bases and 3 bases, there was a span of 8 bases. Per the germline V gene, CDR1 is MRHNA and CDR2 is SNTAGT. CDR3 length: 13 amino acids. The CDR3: CASSGDYTGELFF. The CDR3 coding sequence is TGTGCCAGCAGCGGGGATTACACCGGGGAGCTGTTTTTT.

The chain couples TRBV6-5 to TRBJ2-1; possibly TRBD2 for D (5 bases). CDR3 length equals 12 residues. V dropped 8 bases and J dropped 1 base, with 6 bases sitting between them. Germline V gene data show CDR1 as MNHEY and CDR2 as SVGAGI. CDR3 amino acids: CASSGSYNEQFF. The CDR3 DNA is TGTGCCAGCTCGGGGTCCTACAATGAGCAGTTCTTC.